This T cell receptor (beta chain) originates from a study of shared clonotypes between healthy human individuals. Findings of the study overall: Generally, naive subsets came out with larger estimated richness than memory subsets.

Sequencing used immunoSEQ multiplex PCR; TCRdb keeps in-frame clones, though not all of them. There are 2 million to 2.5 million clones in the sample; more than 80% occur only once, and 0.3% to 0.4% lies in the top ten. This CDR3 has 13 amino acids. J gave up 3 bases and V 3 bases, and 4 bases lay outside the gene matches. Germline-derived CDR1 and CDR2 are GTSNPN and SVGIG (reference sequence). As for this clone: The antigen remains undetermined.

This sequence originates from a man aged 18 to 29 in good health. Some clones in this sample may be carry-over from other donors' samples. The V gene is TRBV30, the J gene TRBJ2-7; 8 positions agree with TRBD1. What was sequenced was naive CD4+ T cells from PBMCs. Subset noted: CD45RA+ positively selected. The CDR3 coding sequence is TGTGCCTGGAGCGCGGACAGGGTCTACGAGCAGTACTTC. This translates into CAWSADRVYEQYF.